This passage covers 18 T cell receptor beta chains from one sample sequenced in a study of CD8 T cells in Susac syndrome (dated by TCRdb to about 2019). Library preparation was by the immunoSEQ multiplex PCR assay. RNA was extracted using the RNeasy kit, and about 0.45 to 1 microgram was reverse transcribed with random hexamers. The public reads were reanalyzed by TCRdb: fastp trimming at Q25, MiXCR alignment, in-frame beta chains only. Each entry merges the rows of one CDR3 protein and shows their most common DNA and genes. The sample profile shows approximately 150,000 distinct CDR3 sequences; 93% of them were found once. The ten biggest clones cover 0.13% of the sample. Sample: CD4+ T cells from PBMCs. These receptors were taken from a human donor in good health.

V usage is TRBV7-3 and J usage is TRBJ2-7; 13 bases line up with TRBD2. Trimming took 2 bases from V and 6 from J; bases not matched to a gene: 16. Germline CDR1 is SGHTA and CDR2 is FQGTGA. The CDR3 is made up of 19 amino acids. CDR3 region: CASSLAPWTSGGPGSEQYF. The CDR3 bases are TGTGCCAGCAGCTTAGCCCCCTGGACTAGCGGGGGCCCGGGGAGCGAGCAGTACTTC.

This sequence joins TRBV29-1 and TRBJ1-2; D is perhaps TRBD1 (5 bases). The CDR3 covers 13 residues. V lost 3 bases and J 2 bases, leaving 10 bases between the germline ends. Germline assignment: CDR1 SQVTM and CDR2 ANQGSEA. The CDR3 spells CSVDKGANYGYTF. CDR3 nucleotide sequence: TGCAGCGTTGATAAAGGGGCGAACTATGGCTACACCTTC.

J is TRBJ2-2 and V is TRBV4-1; D is unresolved. The germline V and J ends were trimmed by 6 bases and 1 base, with 9 bases remaining between them. The CDR3 is made up of 14 amino acids. Germline CDR1 and CDR2: MGHRA and YSYEKL. The CDR3 spells CASRGIGNTGELFF. The CDR3 nucleotides are TGCGCCAGCAGGGGGATAGGGAACACCGGGGAGCTGTTTTTT.

The V gene is TRBV6-5, the J gene TRBJ1-4; no definite D call. Germline assignment: CDR1 MNHEY and CDR2 SVGAGI. V was cut by 6 bases and J by 0 bases, with 11 bases left in between. The CDR3 sequence is 15 residues long. For the CDR3, the DNA is TGTGCCAGCAGGCGATACCGACCAACTAATGAAAAACTGTTTTTT. Encoded protein: CASRRYRPTNEKLFF.

The J gene is TRBJ1-5, the V gene TRBV12-3 or TRBV12-4; 8 nucleotides align to TRBD1. The CDR3 is made up of 14 amino acids. After removal of 5 bases from V and 4 bases from J, the junction contained 4 bases not matched to a gene. The CDR3 loop reads CASSKQGGNQPQHF. CDR3 sequence (DNA): TGTGCCAGCAGTAAACAGGGGGGTAATCAGCCCCAGCATTTT.

This rearrangement joins TRBV7-8 to TRBJ2-5, with D maybe TRBD2 (5 bases). CDR3 size: 11 residues. CDR1 is SGHVS, CDR2 FQNEAQ, per germline. V was cut by 5 bases and J by 14 bases, with 15 bases left in between. CDR3 nucleotides: TGTGCCAGCAGCCCCGGACTTCTCCCCTACTTC. It translates to CASSPGLLPYF.

This chain connects TRBV5-1 to TRBJ2-3; no clear D gene. Germline V gene data show CDR1 as SGHRS and CDR2 as YFSETQ. This CDR3 comprises 11 residues. With 2 bases removed from V and 6 bases from J, the gap between germline ends came to 4 bases. For the CDR3, the DNA is TGCGCCAGCAGCTTATCCGATACGCAGTATTTT. Protein: CASSLSDTQYF.

The gene calls are TRBV20-1 and TRBJ2-1; no clear D. The germline V gene encodes CDR1 DFQATT and CDR2 SNEGSKA (reference sequence). This CDR3 is 14 amino acids long. Trimming cost V 0 bases and J 7 bases, with 13 bases left between them. The CDR3 protein is CSARDPSSRNEQFF. The CDR3 DNA reads as TGCAGTGCTAGAGACCCGAGTTCCCGTAATGAGCAGTTCTTC.

In this sample, this clonotype turned up once. This chain connects TRBV24-1 to TRBJ2-2; D is unresolved. Looked up from germline, CDR1 is KGHDR and CDR2 is SFDVKD. The CDR3 contains 12 residues. V lost 3 bases to trimming and J lost 3 bases, with 1 base between them. CDR3 nucleotides: TGTGCCACCAGTGATGACACCGGGGAGCTGTTTTTT. Translating gives CATSDDTGELFF.

The rearrangement joins TRBV6-4 to TRBJ1-2; possibly TRBD1 for D (5 bases). Germline V gives CDR1 MRHNA, CDR2 SNTAGT. Trimming shortened V by 1 base and J by 4 bases, and 16 bases separated the two germline ends. The CDR3 extends over 16 amino acids. CDR3 DNA sequence: TGTGCCAGCAGTGACTTTAGTTCAAGGGGTCCCTATGGCTACACCTTC. Protein product: CASSDFSSRGPYGYTF.

The CDR3 is CASSQQKQSGYGYTF. The CDR3 DNA is TGTGCCAGCAGCCAACAGAAACAGTCCGGCTATGGCTACACCTTC. The V gene is TRBV16, the J gene TRBJ1-2; D is ambiguous. CDR3 length: 15 residues. The V and J ends lost 2 bases and 4 bases respectively, with 14 bases between them. From germline, CDR1 is KGHSY and CDR2 FQNENV.

The chain links TRBV29-1 to TRBJ2-3; the D gene could be TRBD1 or TRBD2 (5 bases each). The germline V gene encodes CDR1 SQVTM and CDR2 ANQGSEA. This CDR3 is 17 amino acids long. V lost 0 bases and J lost 2, with 18 bases in between. This CDR3 is CSVEDGPLRDHTDTQYF. In DNA form, the CDR3 reads TGCAGCGTTGAAGACGGCCCGCTTCGGGACCACACAGATACGCAGTATTTT.

CDR3 in amino acids: CASSEDWTGNQPQHF. In nucleotides, the CDR3 is TGTGCCAGCAGTGAAGATTGGACGGGAAATCAGCCCCAGCATTTT. V gene TRBV2 combines with J gene TRBJ1-5; D unresolved. CDR1 is SNHLY and CDR2 is FYNNEI in the germline V gene. Between the trimmed V and J ends, which lost 1 base and 4 bases, there was a span of 11 bases. This CDR3 is built from 15 residues.

This chain uses TRBV6-1 with TRBJ1-5, with D unclear. Trimming took off 1 base at V and 3 bases at J, with 4 bases between the two ends. This CDR3 spans 13 amino acids. From germline, CDR1 is MNHNS and CDR2 SASEGT. CDR3 protein: CASSEGYNQPQHF. The CDR3 region has the DNA TGTGCCAGCAGTGAAGGGTACAATCAGCCCCAGCATTTT.

This clonotype came up once. The chain couples TRBV3-1 to TRBJ2-6; no firm D call. V lost 2 bases to trimming and J lost 0 bases, with 5 bases between them. This CDR3 region has 15 residues. The germline V gene has CDR1 LGHDT and CDR2 YNNKEL (reference sequence). This CDR3 reads CASSQRSSGANVLTF. As DNA, the CDR3 is TGTGCCAGCAGCCAACGGAGCTCTGGGGCCAACGTCCTGACTTTC.

The chain recombines TRBV11-1 with TRBJ1-1; possible D gene TRBD1, 5 bases. CDR3 size: 18 residues. Germline V CDR1 and CDR2: SGHAT, FQDESV (reference sequence). V lost 5 bases to trimming and J lost 0 bases, with 22 bases between them. The CDR3 loop is CASSPFGARRSMNTEAFF. The CDR3 region has the DNA TGTGCCAGCAGCCCTTTTGGGGCTAGGCGGTCCATGAACACTGAAGCTTTCTTT.

The chain uses TRBV4-2 and TRBJ1-2, with D possibly being TRBD1 (6 bases). Trimming left V 4 bases short and J 3 bases short, with 18 bases between. The germline V gene has CDR1 LGHNA and CDR2 YNFKEQ. The CDR3 consists of 16 residues. In nucleotides, the CDR3 is TGTGCCAGCAGCCGAGAGACAGGCGAGCCCCACTATGGCTACACCTTC. Residues: CASSRETGEPHYGYTF.

The chain carries TRBV18 and TRBJ1-1, with a possible D match to TRBD1 (5 bases). Germline V gene lookup returns CDR1 KGHSH and CDR2 LQKENI. V gave up 0 bases and J gave up 7 bases, with 12 bases separating them. This CDR3 is built from 14 residues. CDR3 sequence reads: CASSPPRTRYEAFF. CDR3 bases: TGTGCCAGCTCACCACCGAGGACAAGGTATGAAGCTTTCTTT.